This is a list of T cell receptor beta chains from one sample in a study of T-cell memory formation after mild COVID-19. TCRdb redid the calling of the 5' RACE reads with MiXCR, one entry per CDR3 protein. The repertoire holds fewer than 500,000 distinct CDR3 sequences, with around a quarter as singletons. The sequenced sample consisted of PBMCs or a T cell subset sorted from them (not recorded which). The origin of the receptors is an adult woman who had mild COVID-19 (a few samples of this study predate the infection). Cell type and time point are not known. The CDR3 runs from the conserved cysteine through the conserved F or W. A D gene is named only where the DNA matches it firmly. Size is omitted from some rows. Given values are once, few, many or a class for expanded clones.

length,V,D,J,size,DNA,CDR3
20,TRBV7-9,TRBD2,TRBJ2-3,few,TGTGCCAGCAGCTCGGGGGTAGGACTAGCGGGGGCCACCGGGGCATCTACGCAGTATTTT,CASSSGVGLAGATGASTQYF
18,TRBV18,TRBD1,TRBJ1-6,NA,TGTGCCAGCTCACCGTCGGGCCCTTTGGGACAGCCAAATTCACCCCTCCACTTT,CASSPSGPLGQPNSPLHF
16,TRBV5-6,TRBD1,TRBJ1-2,few,TGTGCCAGCAGCTCACGACCCCGGACAGGGAGATATGGCTACACCTTC,CASSSRPRTGRYGYTF
16,TRBV7-3,TRBD1,TRBJ2-7,few,TGTGCCAGCAGCCTAGCCCCCGGGACAGGGGACTACGAGCAGTACTTC,CASSLAPGTGDYEQYF
17,TRBV6-5,TRBD2,TRBJ2-3,NA,TGTGCCAGCAGTTACTCAGCGGGGACCCGCCTTACAGATACGCAGTATTTT,CASSYSAGTRLTDTQYF
11,TRBV6-2/TRBV6-3,NA,TRBJ2-3,NA,TGTGCCAGCAGTTACGCGGCCCGGGAGTATTTT,CASSYAAREYF
14,TRBV3-1,NA,TRBJ2-3,few,TGTGCCAGCAAGTTTGGGGGGGCCACGGATACGCAGTATTTT,CASKFGGATDTQYF
11,TRBV6-6,NA,TRBJ2-7,NA,TGTGCCAGCAGGCAAGCTAACGAGCAGTACTTC,CASRQANEQYF
14,TRBV10-3,NA,TRBJ2-7,few,TGTGCCATCAGTGAAGGGGGGACCCATTACGAGCAGTACTTC,CAISEGGTHYEQYF
17,TRBV29-1,NA,TRBJ2-5,NA,TGCAGACTACCCTACAGTAGGCGCAGGGGGGTCGGGGAGACCCAGTACTTC,CRLPYSRRRGVGETQYF